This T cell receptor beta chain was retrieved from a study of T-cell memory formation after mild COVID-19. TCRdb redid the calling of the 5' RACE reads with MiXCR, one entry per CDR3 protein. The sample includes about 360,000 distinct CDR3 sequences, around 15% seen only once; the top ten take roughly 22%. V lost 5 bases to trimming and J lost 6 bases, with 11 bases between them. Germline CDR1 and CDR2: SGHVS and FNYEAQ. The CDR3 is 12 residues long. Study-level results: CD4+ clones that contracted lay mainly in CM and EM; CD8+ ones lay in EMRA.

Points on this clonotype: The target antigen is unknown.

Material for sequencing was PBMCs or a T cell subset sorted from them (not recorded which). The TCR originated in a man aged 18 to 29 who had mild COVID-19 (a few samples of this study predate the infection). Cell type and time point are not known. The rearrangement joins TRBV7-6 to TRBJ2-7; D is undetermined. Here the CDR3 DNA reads TGTGCCAGCAGCCCCCAATATCGCGAGCAGTACTTC. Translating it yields CASSPQYREQYF.